This T cell receptor (beta chain) is from a study of blood T cells in healthy people across ages. For the study at large: About one barcoded beta molecule per two T cells was captured by template switching. Study results and caveats: Nothing was known about donor CMV status, and this possibly confounded expanded clonotype changes. Long-lived and aged donors differed, with more naive CD4+ cells and higher diversity in the long-lived.

This clonotype was seen at least ten times. What it binds is not known. The CDR3 totals 14 residues. CDR1 and CDR2 (germline): SQVTM, ANQGSEA. V was clipped by 7 bases and J by 2 bases; unmatched bases: 8. A J-beta primer mix and a sample-barcoded 5' primer were used in a second PCR of roughly 7 to 12 cycles. Using its own MiXCR run on the 5' RACE reads, TCRdb lists one record per CDR3 protein. The repertoire consists of 650,000 or so distinct CDR3 sequences, with about 50% occurring once and the leading ten covering about 14%. The chain has TRBV29-1 and TRBJ2-7; 10 positions match TRBD1. This TCR came from an elderly woman in good health. Sequencing was done on a sample of blood. The CDR3 region has the DNA TGCAGCGCGAGGGGGACAGGGGATGCCTACGAGCAGTACTTC. Its protein product is CSARGTGDAYEQYF.